This TCR beta chain was captured by sequencing in a study of Graves' ophthalmopathy and Graves' hyperthyroidism. V lost 4 bases and J 0 bases, leaving 10 bases between the germline ends. The CDR3 consists of 15 residues. CDR1 is SGHNT, CDR2 YYREEE, per germline (reference sequence). Amplifying from RNA transcripts, the study obtained TCR beta CDR3 regions. HTBI primers were used in a first-round RT-PCR, which preceded a second-round multiplex PCR. One entry per CDR3 protein results from TCRdb running MiXCR on the multiplex PCR reads. Among approximately 540,000 distinct CDR3 sequences listed, about 40% were seen once. This clonotype was seen at least ten times.

The sequence came from an adult man with Graves' hyperthyroidism. This sequence joins TRBV5-4 and TRBJ2-2; D might be TRBD1 (6 bases). Sequences were obtained from peripheral blood or thyroid tissue (not recorded which). CDR3 loop: CASSLRDTNTGELFF. CDR3 nucleotide sequence: TGTGCCAGCAGCCTCCGGGACACGAACACCGGGGAGCTGTTTTTT.